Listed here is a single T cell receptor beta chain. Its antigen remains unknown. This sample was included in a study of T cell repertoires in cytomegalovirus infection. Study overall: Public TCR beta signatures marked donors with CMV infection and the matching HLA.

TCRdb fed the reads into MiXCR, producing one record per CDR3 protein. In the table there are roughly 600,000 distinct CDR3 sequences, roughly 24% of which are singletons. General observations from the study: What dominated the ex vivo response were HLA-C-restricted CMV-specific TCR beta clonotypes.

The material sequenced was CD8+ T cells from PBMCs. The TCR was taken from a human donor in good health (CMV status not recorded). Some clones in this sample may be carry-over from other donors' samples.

CDR3 amino acids: CASSLGPLNRERLTEAFF. The CDR3 nucleotides are TGTGCCAGCAGCTTAGGCCCGCTGAACAGGGAAAGATTGACTGAAGCTTTCTTT. The chain has TRBV7-9 and TRBJ1-1, with D possibly matching TRBD1 (6 bases). The CDR3 is 18 residues long. The V end was cut by 1 base, the J end by 5 bases, with 23 bases between. Germline V CDR1 and CDR2: SEHNR, FQNEAQ (reference sequence). The full variable domain, rest sourced from reference TRBV7-9 and TRBJ1-1, is DTGVSQNPRHKITKRGQNVTFRCDPISEHNRLYWYRQTLGQGPEFLTYFQNEAQLEKSRLLSDRFSAERPKGSFSTLEIQRTEQGDSAMYLCASSLGPLNRERLTEAFFGQGTRLTVV.